Sequencing of this T cell receptor beta chain was carried out in a study of T cell changes during pregnancy in multiple sclerosis. Only in-frame clones appear in the TCRdb table, and some are missing; sequencing was by immunoSEQ multiplex PCR. This sample has roughly 10,000 clones; 75% to 85% occur once, and the top ten carry 17%. CDR3 length equals 14 residues. Germline V gene data show CDR1 as MNHEY and CDR2 as SMNVEV (reference sequence). The germline V and J ends were trimmed by 6 bases and 2 bases, with 14 bases remaining between them. The chain combines TRBV27 with TRBJ2-7, with D possibly being TRBD1 (6 bases). The material sequenced was CD8+ T cells from peripheral blood mononuclear cells, taken in the third trimester of pregnancy. The origin of this receptor is a female donor in good health, enrolled as a control in a pregnancy study. Here the CDR3 reads CASSWGHLPYEQYF. The CDR3 DNA reads as TGTGCCAGCAGCTGGGGACACCTTCCCTACGAGCAGTACTTC.